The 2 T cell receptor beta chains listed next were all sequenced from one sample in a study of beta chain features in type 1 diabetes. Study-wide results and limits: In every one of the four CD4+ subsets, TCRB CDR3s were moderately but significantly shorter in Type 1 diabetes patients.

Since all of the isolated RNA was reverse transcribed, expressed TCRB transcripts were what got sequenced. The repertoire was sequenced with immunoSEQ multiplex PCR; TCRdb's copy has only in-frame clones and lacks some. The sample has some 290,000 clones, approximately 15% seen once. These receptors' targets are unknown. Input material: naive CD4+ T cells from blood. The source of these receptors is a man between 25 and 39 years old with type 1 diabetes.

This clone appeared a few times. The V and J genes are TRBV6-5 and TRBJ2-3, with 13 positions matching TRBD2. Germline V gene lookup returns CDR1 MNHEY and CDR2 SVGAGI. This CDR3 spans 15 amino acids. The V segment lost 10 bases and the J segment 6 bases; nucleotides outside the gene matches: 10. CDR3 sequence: CAIRGLAGTMDTQYF. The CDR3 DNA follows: TGTGCCATCAGGGGACTAGCGGGGACGATGGATACGCAGTATTTT.

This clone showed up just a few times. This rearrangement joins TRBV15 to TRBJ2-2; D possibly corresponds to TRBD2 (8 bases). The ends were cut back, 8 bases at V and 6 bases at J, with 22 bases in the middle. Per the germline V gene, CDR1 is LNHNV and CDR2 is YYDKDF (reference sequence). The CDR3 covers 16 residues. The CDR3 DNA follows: TGTGCCACCGCTGAGCGGGGGACAGTCCCCGCCGGGGAGCTGTTTTTT. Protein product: CATAERGTVPAGELFF.